The rows below give T cell receptor beta chains drawn from one sample of a study of T cells in Graves' hyperthyroidism and ophthalmopathy. TCRdb redid the calling of the multiplex PCR reads with MiXCR, one entry per CDR3 protein. The sample includes about 480,000 distinct CDR3 sequences, approximately 25% of them seen just once. Sequencing was done on a sample of blood. The receptors originated from a woman aged 25 to 45 with Graves' ophthalmopathy. Each CDR3 is given with its conserved first and last residue. Each record gives: V gene, J gene, D gene, clone size, CDR3 protein, CDR3 DNA. The D gene is left open where the match is weak. A clone size is listed for some rows: how often the clone was seen (once, few, many), or a class if it is expanded.

TRBV28	TRBJ2-5	NA	NA	CASSSLRGRETQYF	TGTGCCAGCAGCTCTCTACGAGGGAGAGAGACCCAGTACTTC
TRBV9	TRBJ2-5	NA	NA	CASSRGAGPTREQETQYF	TGTGCCAGCAGCCGGGGTGCCGGACCGACGCGGGAACAAGAGACCCAGTACTTC
TRBV2	TRBJ1-5	TRBD1	few	CASRDRSTGGLDQPQHF	TGTGCCAGCAGGGACCGATCCACAGGGGGCCTTGATCAGCCCCAGCATTTT
TRBV24-1	TRBJ2-7	NA	few	CATSDWDGGVHEQYF	TGTGCCACCAGTGATTGGGACGGAGGGGTCCACGAGCAGTACTTC
TRBV24-1	TRBJ2-5	NA	many	CATSDAGAWETQYF	TGTGCCACCAGTGATGCAGGGGCGTGGGAGACCCAGTACTTC
TRBV6-5	TRBJ1-1	TRBD1	many	CASRLDRVDTEAFF	TGTGCCAGCAGGCTGGACAGGGTAGATACTGAAGCTTTCTTT
TRBV20-1	TRBJ2-2	NA	many	CSARVLGTQAGELFF	TGCAGTGCTAGAGTCTTGGGGACACAAGCGGGGGAGCTGTTTTTT
TRBV11-1	TRBJ2-2	NA	NA	CASSLAATGYANTGELFF	TGTGCCAGCAGCTTAGCGGCAACAGGATACGCGAACACCGGGGAGCTGTTTTTT
TRBV6-2/TRBV6-3	TRBJ1-1	NA	few	CASSYNRGLSEAFF	TGTGCCAGCAGTTACAATAGGGGTCTCAGTGAAGCTTTCTTT
TRBV12-3/TRBV12-4	TRBJ1-5	NA	NA	CASSSSPQPQHF	TGTGCCAGCAGTTCCTCCCCCCAGCCCCAGCATTTT
TRBV7-9	TRBJ2-2	NA	few	CASSSSLGTGELFF	TGTGCCAGCAGCTCGTCCCTGGGAACCGGGGAGCTGTTTTTT
TRBV20-1	TRBJ1-1	NA	many	CSASGWRTMNTEAFF	TGCAGTGCTAGTGGGTGGCGGACAATGAACACTGAAGCTTTCTTT
TRBV5-1	TRBJ1-2	NA	many	CASSLAWESSSYGYTF	TGCGCCAGCAGCTTGGCCTGGGAGTCCAGTTCCTATGGCTACACCTTC
TRBV7-2	TRBJ2-7	NA	many	CASSLTPGRAYEQYF	TGTGCCAGCAGCTTAACCCCCGGCAGGGCTTACGAGCAGTACTTC
TRBV13	TRBJ2-2	TRBD2	many	CASSKGGAHGELFF	TGTGCCAGCAGCAAGGGAGGGGCGCACGGGGAGCTGTTTTTT
TRBV28	TRBJ2-7	NA	many	CASSRQWGSEEQYF	TGTGCCAGCAGCAGACAGTGGGGTTCTGAAGAGCAGTACTTC
TRBV30	TRBJ2-2	NA	many	CAWSLGQTGELFF	TGTGCCTGGAGTCTAGGACAAACCGGGGAGCTGTTTTTT
TRBV4-2	TRBJ2-5	NA	many	CASSQAQAGWETQYF	TGTGCCAGCAGCCAAGCGCAGGCAGGGTGGGAGACCCAGTACTTC
TRBV28	TRBJ2-5	NA	many	CASSLSGAQETQYF	TGTGCCAGCAGTTTATCGGGGGCTCAAGAGACCCAGTACTTC
TRBV20-1	TRBJ2-7	NA	once	CSATWAFSYEQYF	TGCAGTGCGACCTGGGCCTTCTCCTACGAGCAGTACTTC
TRBV27	TRBJ2-7	TRBD1	many	CASSSMDRVYEQYF	TGTGCCAGCAGTTCCATGGACAGGGTATACGAGCAGTACTTC
TRBV12-3/TRBV12-4	TRBJ1-1	NA	many	CASSSDLTGGTEAFF	TGTGCCAGCAGTTCTGATTTGACCGGAGGCACTGAAGCTTTCTTT
TRBV19	TRBJ2-7	NA	NA	CVSSIAWVAYEQYF	TGTGTCAGTAGTATAGCGTGGGTCGCCTACGAGCAGTACTTC
TRBV6-1	TRBJ1-1	NA	NA	CASRHQGMNTEAFF	TGTGCCAGCAGGCATCAGGGAATGAACACTGAAGCTTTCTTT
TRBV5-1	TRBJ2-7	NA	many	CASSLAWNYEQYF	TGCGCCAGCAGCTTGGCCTGGAACTACGAGCAGTACTTC
TRBV7-2	TRBJ2-7	TRBD2	many	CASSYGGASYEQYF	TGTGCCAGCAGCTACGGGGGGGCATCCTACGAGCAGTACTTC
TRBV11-2	TRBJ2-7	TRBD1	NA	CASSFRTGQDSYEQYF	TGTGCCAGCAGCTTCCGAACAGGACAGGACTCCTACGAGCAGTACTTC